Following are 32 T cell receptor beta chains from one sample sequenced in a study of siplizumab effects on memory and regulatory T cells (dated by TCRdb to 2018 to 2020). These receptors have no identified antigens. Cells from the mixed lymphocyte reactions were cocultured for 5 to 7 days at 37 degrees C. Libraries were built with the immunoSEQ multiplex PCR assay. TCRdb carries this immuneACCESS record with in-frame sequences only. Its versions omit some clonotypes, under half of them owing to an unresolved V gene in the studies checked, with the rest unexplained. This sample comprises about 18,000 clones, about 45% of them detected only once. The biggest ten clones account for about 5.7% of the sample. Input material: CFSE-low (dividing) CD4+ T cells sorted from an allogeneic mixed lymphocyte reaction. These receptors came from a human donor in good health; the cells came from an allogeneic mixed lymphocyte reaction. Some clones in this sample may be carry-over from other donors' samples.

The chain recombines TRBV7-8 with TRBJ2-5, with 7 bases lining up with TRBD1. V shed 4 bases, J shed 7 bases, and the junction held 12 bases outside the gene matches. The CDR3 runs 15 residues. Germline assignment: CDR1 SGHVS and CDR2 FQNEAQ. CDR3 in DNA: TGTGCCAGCAGCTCCCCGGGACAGTCTTCGAGGACCCAGTACTTC. Its protein is CASSSPGQSSRTQYF.

There are a few counts of this clone. CDR3 sequence: CASRLTGTVGGELFF. CDR3 coding DNA: TGTGCCAGCAGGTTGACAGGGACTGTAGGCGGGGAGCTGTTTTTT. This rearrangement joins TRBV6-5 to TRBJ2-2; perhaps TRBD1 as D (7 bases). The germline V gene encodes CDR1 MNHEY and CDR2 SVGAGI. The CDR3 loop spans 15 amino acids. V lost 6 bases, J lost 7 bases, and 18 bases lay in between.

The chain joins TRBV10-3 to TRBJ1-2; D unresolved. This CDR3 is 14 amino acids long. From germline, CDR1 is ENHRY and CDR2 SYGVKD. Between the trimmed V and J ends, which lost 0 bases and 1 base, there was a span of 6 bases. CDR3 loop: CAISESWLNYGYTF. The CDR3 bases are TGTGCCATCAGTGAGTCGTGGCTTAACTATGGCTACACCTTC.

The rearrangement uses TRBV5-1 and TRBJ2-7; 7 nucleotides line up with TRBD1. J lost 1 base, V lost 3 bases, and 4 bases had no gene match. The V gene's germline CDR1 is SGHRS and CDR2 YFSETQ. The CDR3 sequence is 14 residues long. The CDR3 loop is CASSSQGSSYEQYF. The CDR3 region has the DNA TGCGCCAGCAGCTCACAGGGGTCTTCCTACGAGCAGTACTTC.

This chain joins TRBV5-1 and TRBJ2-4; D unclear. The CDR3 sequence is 12 residues long. The germline V gene has CDR1 SGHRS and CDR2 YFSETQ. Trimming took off 1 base at V and 8 bases at J, with 7 bases between the two ends. CDR3 coding DNA: TGCGCCAGCAGCTTGAGAGGAGACATTCAGTACTTC. Translation gives CASSLRGDIQYF. Variable domain in full (rest from reference TRBV5-1 and TRBJ2-4): KAGVTQTPRYLIKTRGQQVTLSCSPISGHRSVSWYQQTPGQGLQFLFEYFSETQRNKGNFPGRFSGRQFSNSRSEMNVSTLELGDSALYLCASSLRGDIQYFGAGTRLSVL.

A few counts support this clone. V is TRBV28 and J is TRBJ2-1, with D unclear. The CDR3 runs to 16 residues. V lost 8 bases and J 1 base, leaving 18 bases between the germline ends. The germline CDR1 and CDR2 sequences are MDHEN and SYDVKM. CDR3 nucleotide sequence: TGTGCCAGCCTCGCCGTGGGCGTACCTTCCTACAATGAGCAGTTCTTC. The encoded protein is CASLAVGVPSYNEQFF.

The V and J genes are TRBV7-3 and TRBJ1-1; no firm D call. This CDR3 spans 14 amino acids. Trimming removed 2 bases from V and 2 bases from J, with 9 bases in between. From germline, CDR1 is SGHTA and CDR2 FQGTGA. The CDR3 sequence: CASSLAPGNTEAFF. CDR3 in DNA: TGTGCCAGCAGCTTAGCGCCGGGTAACACTGAAGCTTTCTTT.

CDR3 sequence reads: CASSEAGTVRQETQYF. The CDR3, as DNA: TGTGCCAGCAGTGAAGCCGGGACAGTACGACAAGAGACCCAGTACTTC. V usage is TRBV6-1 and J usage is TRBJ2-5; TRBD1 matches at 7 bases. Germline CDR1 reads MNHNS; CDR2 reads SASEGT. This CDR3 contains 16 residues. The trim removed 0 bases at V and 2 bases at J, leaving 6 bases unmatched.

The V gene is TRBV18, the J gene TRBJ2-3; weak D call: TRBD1 (6 bases). Per the germline V gene, CDR1 is KGHSH and CDR2 is LQKENI. The CDR3 consists of 16 residues. Trimming pared 3 bases from V and 0 bases from J, leaving 13 bases between. As DNA, the CDR3 is TGTGCCAGCTCACCGCAACAGGGTACTAGCACAGATACGCAGTATTTT. It codes for CASSPQQGTSTDTQYF. Full variable domain (outside the CDR3, taken from reference TRBV18 and TRBJ2-3): NAGVMQNPRHLVRRRGQEARLRCSPMKGHSHVYWYRQLPEEGLKFMVYLQKENIIDESGMPKERFSAEFPKEGPSILRIQQVVRGDSAAYFCASSPQQGTSTDTQYFGPGTRLTVL.

V and J are TRBV5-5 and TRBJ2-2; either TRBD1 or TRBD2 may fit D (7 bases each). Germline V lookup: CDR1 SGHKS, CDR2 YYEKEE (reference sequence). The CDR3 covers 16 residues. The V end was cut by 5 bases, the J end by 6 bases, with 20 bases between. CDR3 residues: CASRSKQGRDAGELFF. CDR3 bases: TGTGCCAGCAGATCGAAACAGGGGAGGGACGCCGGGGAGCTGTTTTTT.

The chain has TRBV5-8 and TRBJ1-4; D is unclear. The CDR3 spans 16 residues. Trimming pared 2 bases from V and 0 bases from J, leaving 11 bases between. CDR1 is SGHTS, CDR2 YDEGEE, per germline. CDR3 region: CASSLRGLTTNEKLFF. The CDR3 DNA is TGTGCCAGCAGCTTACGGGGTTTAACAACTAATGAAAAACTGTTTTTT.

This clone showed up just a few times. The chain has TRBV6-5 and TRBJ1-5; D remains unclear. CDR1 and CDR2 (germline): MNHEY, SVGAGI. Trimming removed 5 bases at V and 4 bases at J, with 9 bases between. This CDR3 region has 13 residues. The CDR3 DNA reads as TGTGCCAGCAGTCCGGGGATTAATCAGCCCCAGCATTTT. Translated: CASSPGINQPQHF.

The rearrangement joins TRBV19 to TRBJ1-1, with D perhaps matching TRBD1 (6 bases). Trimming left V 7 bases short and J 2 bases short, with 11 bases between. Germline CDR1 reads LNHDA; CDR2 reads SQIVND (reference sequence). This CDR3 has 13 residues. The CDR3 nucleotides read TGTGCCAGTAAGGGGGGGCATAACACTGAAGCTTTCTTT. The encoded protein is CASKGGHNTEAFF.

As for this clone: One end of the junction varies from germline; a read error may be responsible. V gene TRBV6-6 combines with J gene TRBJ1-5; D gene unclear. This CDR3 comprises 13 residues. The germline CDR1 and CDR2 sequences are MNHNY and SVGAGI (reference sequence). CDR3 sequence: CASSFMERQPQQF. In DNA, the CDR3 is TGTGCCAGCAGCTTTATGGAAAGGCAGCCCCAGCAGTTT.

This clone was counted once. This chain connects TRBV11-2 to TRBJ2-1; 8 nucleotides line up with TRBD1. Germline assignment: CDR1 SGHAT and CDR2 FQNNGV. The CDR3 length is 18 residues. V dropped 6 bases and J dropped 1; count of bases not matched to a gene: 14. CDR3 sequence reads: CASRYPPRGPLSYNEQFF. CDR3 DNA: TGTGCCAGCAGGTACCCCCCCAGGGGGCCCCTTTCCTACAATGAGCAGTTCTTC.

This clone has more than one count but fewer than ten. V is TRBV19 and J is TRBJ1-2; D unclear. Germline V CDR1 and CDR2: LNHDA, SQIVND (reference sequence). The V gene lost 7 bases and the J gene lost 5 bases, with 20 bases spanning the gap. The CDR3 runs to 15 residues. The CDR3 region has the DNA TGTGCCAGTAAAAGTCGGCCAGTCCACTTGTATGGCTACACCTTC. Translating gives CASKSRPVHLYGYTF.

V and J are TRBV6-6 and TRBJ2-1; 7 bases line up with TRBD1. The CDR3 has 14 residues. Germline loops: CDR1 MNHNY, CDR2 SVGAGI (reference sequence). V was clipped by 5 bases and J by 2 bases; unmatched bases: 3. CDR3 coding DNA: TGTGCCAGCAGTCGGACAGGCCCCTACAATGAGCAGTTCTTC. Protein product: CASSRTGPYNEQFF.

The rearrangement uses TRBV4-1 and TRBJ2-3, with D uncertain. The length of the CDR3 is 15 residues. The V end was cut by 3 bases, the J end by 6 bases, with 16 bases between. Germline CDR1 is MGHRA and CDR2 is YSYEKL. The DNA for the CDR3 is TGCGCCAGCAGCCATCCCCACTCCGGAAGGGATACGCAGTATTTT. Amino acid sequence: CASSHPHSGRDTQYF.

The genes are TRBV7-6 and TRBJ1-5; the D is unclear. CDR3 length: 14 residues. Trimming pared 2 bases from V and 5 bases from J, leaving 10 bases between. Germline loops: CDR1 SGHVS, CDR2 FNYEAQ. DNA of the CDR3: TGTGCCAGCAGCTTAAAGGTAGAGGATCAGCCCCAGCATTTT. Its translation is CASSLKVEDQPQHF.

The chain uses TRBV6-1 and TRBJ2-5; TRBD2 agrees at 8 bases. CDR1 is MNHNS and CDR2 is SASEGT in the germline V gene. The V segment lost 0 bases and the J segment 5 bases; nucleotides outside the gene matches: 8. This CDR3 comprises 16 residues. CDR3 loop: CASSEAVPGGLETQYF. The CDR3 nucleotides read TGTGCCAGCAGTGAAGCGGTTCCGGGGGGGTTGGAGACCCAGTACTTC.

This chain joins TRBV12-5 and TRBJ1-2; the D is unclear. V lost 2 bases, J lost 7 bases, and 14 bases lay in between. There are 14 residues in the CDR3. Germline loops: CDR1 LGHNT, CDR2 FRNRAP. Written as DNA, the CDR3 is TGTGCTAGTGGTTTGCCCTACCTGGCCTCTGGCTACACCTTC. Translated: CASGLPYLASGYTF.

This clone was found a few times. This rearrangement joins TRBV5-1 to TRBJ1-2; perhaps TRBD1 as D (5 bases). V was cut by 2 bases and J by 2 bases, with 19 bases left in between. Germline V lookup: CDR1 SGHRS, CDR2 YFSETQ. The CDR3 contains 17 residues. The CDR3 reads CASSFSAVMTANYGYTF. The CDR3 DNA reads TGCGCCAGCAGCTTCTCTGCCGTGATGACAGCGAACTATGGCTACACCTTC. The full variable domain, rest sourced from reference TRBV5-1 and TRBJ1-2, is KAGVTQTPRYLIKTRGQQVTLSCSPISGHRSVSWYQQTPGQGLQFLFEYFSETQRNKGNFPGRFSGRQFSNSRSEMNVSTLELGDSALYLCASSFSAVMTANYGYTFGSGTRLTVV.

This chain joins TRBV5-1 and TRBJ2-4; D is undetermined. The germline V and J ends were trimmed by 5 bases and 2 bases, with 11 bases remaining between them. The CDR3 is made up of 14 amino acids. Germline values: CDR1 SGHRS, CDR2 YFSETQ. The CDR3 bases are TGCGCCAGCAGTCCCGGCCTAACCAAAAACATTCAGTACTTC. Its translation is CASSPGLTKNIQYF.

This clone occurred a few times. J is TRBJ2-7 and V is TRBV7-8, with unresolved D. There are 15 residues in the CDR3. Germline CDR1 is SGHVS and CDR2 is FQNEAQ. The V end lost 2 bases, the J end lost 0 bases, and 11 bases lay between the germline ends. The CDR3 nucleotides read TGTGCCAGCAGCTTATTCTCCCCTGGCTCCTACGAGCAGTACTTC. Amino acid sequence: CASSLFSPGSYEQYF.

The rearrangement uses TRBV5-6 and TRBJ1-5, with unresolved D. This CDR3 has 15 amino acids. Trimming shortened V by 4 bases and J by 4 bases, and 15 bases separated the two germline ends. Germline V lookup: CDR1 SGHDT, CDR2 YYEEEE. CDR3 in DNA: TGTGCCAGCAGCCCCCGGGCCTCGCCGAATCAGCCCCAGCATTTT. It codes for CASSPRASPNQPQHF.

The chain joins TRBV10-3 to TRBJ1-5; D is uncertain. The CDR3 extends over 14 amino acids. Germline assignment: CDR1 ENHRY and CDR2 SYGVKD. Deletions cut 6 bases from V and 2 bases from J, with 11 bases between. The CDR3 bases are TGTGCCATCAGCAACAGTGGAGGCAATCAGCCCCAGCATTTT. As protein: CAISNSGGNQPQHF.

The rearrangement uses TRBV11-2 and TRBJ1-2; possibly TRBD1 for D (6 bases). V was clipped by 1 base and J by 3 bases, with 15 bases between them. CDR1 and CDR2 from the germline V gene are SGHAT and FQNNGV. The CDR3 spans 16 residues. CDR3: CASSLARGAVDYGYTF. CDR3 DNA: TGTGCCAGCAGCTTAGCACGGGGGGCCGTCGACTATGGCTACACCTTC.

This clone was seen only once. The chain employs TRBV9 and TRBJ2-3; TRBD2 matches at 10 bases. This CDR3 spans 16 amino acids. CDR1 SGDLS and CDR2 YYNGEE come from the germline V gene. V was pared by 4 bases and J by 5 bases, with 10 bases of the junction left unmatched. CDR3 loop: CASSPWGLATGDTQYF. The CDR3, as DNA: TGTGCCAGCAGCCCCTGGGGACTAGCGACTGGAGATACGCAGTATTTT.

The table lists this clone with a few counts. The V gene is TRBV10-3, the J gene TRBJ2-2; 11 positions agree with TRBD1. CDR1 and CDR2 (germline): ENHRY, SYGVKD. V gave up 6 bases and J gave up 5 bases; unmatched junction bases: 5. The CDR3 runs 15 residues. The CDR3 here is CAIRPGTGGTGELFF. The CDR3 DNA reads as TGTGCCATCAGACCCGGGACAGGGGGAACCGGGGAGCTGTTTTTT.

The V gene is TRBV6-1, the J gene TRBJ2-7; D not certain. CDR3 length equals 13 residues. V was pared by 4 bases and J by 0 bases, with 7 bases between. CDR1 MNHNS and CDR2 SASEGT come from the germline V gene. CDR3 in amino acids: CASSVRYSYEQYF. In DNA, the CDR3 is TGTGCCAGCAGTGTAAGGTACTCCTACGAGCAGTACTTC.

The chain employs TRBV29-1 and TRBJ1-1, with D perhaps matching TRBD1 (5 bases). The CDR3 has 14 amino acids. In germline, CDR1 is SQVTM, CDR2 ANQGSEA. The V end was cut by 3 bases, the J end by 6 bases, with 17 bases between. The CDR3 is CSVERLWGGAEAFF. CDR3 nucleotide sequence: TGCAGCGTTGAGAGGCTGTGGGGGGGGGCTGAAGCTTTCTTT. Looking up the rest from reference TRBV29-1 and TRBJ1-1 gives the full variable domain: SAVISQKPSRDICQRGTSLTIQCQVDSQVTMMFWYRQQPGQSLTLIATANQGSEATYESGFVIDKFPISRPNLTFSTLTVSNMSPEDSSIYLCSVERLWGGAEAFFGQGTRLTVV.

This clone is medium-sized (0.01 to 0.1%) by share. The chain uses TRBV10-3 and TRBJ1-5, with TRBD1 matching over 7 bases. Germline V gene data show CDR1 as ENHRY and CDR2 as SYGVKD. This CDR3 has 13 amino acids. J gave up 7 bases and V 2 bases, and 2 bases lay outside the gene matches. The CDR3 loop is CAISETGVQPQHF. For the CDR3, the DNA is TGTGCCATCAGTGAGACAGGGGTCCAGCCCCAGCATTTT.